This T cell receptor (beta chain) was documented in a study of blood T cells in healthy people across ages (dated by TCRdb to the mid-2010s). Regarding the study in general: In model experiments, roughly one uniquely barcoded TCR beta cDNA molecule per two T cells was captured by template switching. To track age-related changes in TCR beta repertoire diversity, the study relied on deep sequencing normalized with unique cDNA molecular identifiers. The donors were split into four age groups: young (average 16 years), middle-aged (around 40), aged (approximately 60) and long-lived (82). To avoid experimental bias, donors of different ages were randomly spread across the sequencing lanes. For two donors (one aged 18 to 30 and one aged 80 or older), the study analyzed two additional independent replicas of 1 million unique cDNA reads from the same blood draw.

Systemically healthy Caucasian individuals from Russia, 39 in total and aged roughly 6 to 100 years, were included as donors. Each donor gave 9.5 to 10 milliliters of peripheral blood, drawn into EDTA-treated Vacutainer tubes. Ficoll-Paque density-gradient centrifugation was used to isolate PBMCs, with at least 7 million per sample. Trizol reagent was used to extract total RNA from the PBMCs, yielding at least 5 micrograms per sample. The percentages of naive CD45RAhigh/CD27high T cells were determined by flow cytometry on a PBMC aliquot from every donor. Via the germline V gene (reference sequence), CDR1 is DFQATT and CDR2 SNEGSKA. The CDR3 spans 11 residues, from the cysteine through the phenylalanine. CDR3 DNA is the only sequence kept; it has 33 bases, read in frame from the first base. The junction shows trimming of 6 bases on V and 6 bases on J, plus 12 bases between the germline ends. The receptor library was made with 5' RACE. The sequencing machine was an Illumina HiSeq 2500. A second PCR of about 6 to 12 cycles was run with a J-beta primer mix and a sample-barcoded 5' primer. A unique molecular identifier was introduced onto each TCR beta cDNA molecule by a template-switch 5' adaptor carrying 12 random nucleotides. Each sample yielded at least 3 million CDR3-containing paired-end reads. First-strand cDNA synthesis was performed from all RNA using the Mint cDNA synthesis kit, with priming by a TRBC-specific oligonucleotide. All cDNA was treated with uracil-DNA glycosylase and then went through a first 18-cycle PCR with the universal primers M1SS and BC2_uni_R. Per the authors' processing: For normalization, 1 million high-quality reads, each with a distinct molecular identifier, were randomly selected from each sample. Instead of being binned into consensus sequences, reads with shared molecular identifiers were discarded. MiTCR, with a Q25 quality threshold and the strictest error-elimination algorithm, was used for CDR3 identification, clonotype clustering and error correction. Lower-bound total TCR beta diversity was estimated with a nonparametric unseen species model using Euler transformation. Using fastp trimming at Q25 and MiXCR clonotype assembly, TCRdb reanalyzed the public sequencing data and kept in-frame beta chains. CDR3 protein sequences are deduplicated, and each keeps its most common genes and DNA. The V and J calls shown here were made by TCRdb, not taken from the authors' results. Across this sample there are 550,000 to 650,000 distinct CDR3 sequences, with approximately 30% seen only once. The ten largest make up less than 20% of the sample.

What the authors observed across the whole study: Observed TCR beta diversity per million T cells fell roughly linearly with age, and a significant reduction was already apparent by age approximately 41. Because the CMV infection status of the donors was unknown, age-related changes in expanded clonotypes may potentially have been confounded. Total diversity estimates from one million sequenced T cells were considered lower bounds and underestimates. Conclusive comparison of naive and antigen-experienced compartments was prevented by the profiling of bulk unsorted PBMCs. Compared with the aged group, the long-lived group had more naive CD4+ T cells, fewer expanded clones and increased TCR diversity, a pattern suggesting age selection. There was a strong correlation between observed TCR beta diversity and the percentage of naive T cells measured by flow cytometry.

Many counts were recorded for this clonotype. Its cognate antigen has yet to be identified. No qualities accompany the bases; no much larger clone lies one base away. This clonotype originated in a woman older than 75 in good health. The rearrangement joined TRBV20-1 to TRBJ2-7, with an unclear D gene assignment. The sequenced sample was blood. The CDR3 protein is CSATDPPEQYF. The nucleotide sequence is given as TGCAGTGCCACGGACCCCCCCGAGCAGTACTTC.